Shown below are 19 T cell receptor beta chains from a single sample sequenced in a study of shared T cell receptors in the human thymus. Produced via immunoSEQ multiplex PCR; TCRdb's table is partial and in-frame only. The data hold some 760,000 clones, with around 85% observed a single time. In addition, the sample was reused for a study of human thymus T cells.

Sequencing used thymocytes. Receptors originate from a girl under three years old with a congenital heart defect.

The chain carries TRBV9 and TRBJ2-5; 7 bases map to TRBD1. The germline V gene encodes CDR1 SGDLS and CDR2 YYNGEE. V trimming: 0 bases; J trimming: 4 bases; junction bases outside the gene matches: 0. This CDR3 region has 13 residues. The CDR3 DNA reads TGTGCCAGCAGCGTAGCAGGGGGAGAGACCCAGTACTTC. It is translated as CASSVAGGETQYF. Complete variable domain (other parts from reference TRBV9 and TRBJ2-5): DSGVTQTPKHLITATGQRVTLRCSPRSGDLSVYWYQQSLDQGLQFLIQYYNGEERAKGNILERFSAQQFPDLHSELNLSSLELGDSALYFCASSVAGGETQYFGPGTRLLVL.

The chain couples TRBV28 to TRBJ1-2; 11 bases map to TRBD1. The CDR3 extends over 16 amino acids. Trimming removed 5 bases from V and 8 bases from J; junction bases left unmatched: 13. The germline V gene has CDR1 MDHEN and CDR2 SYDVKM. The CDR3 reads CASSPRWLGTGGGYTF. The CDR3 bases are TGTGCCAGCAGTCCAAGGTGGTTGGGGACAGGGGGAGGCTACACCTTC.

J is TRBJ2-4 and V is TRBV11-2; unclear D gene. Germline lookup yields CDR1 SGHAT and CDR2 FQNNGV. This CDR3 contains 14 residues. V lost 0 bases and J 3 bases, leaving 6 bases between the germline ends. CDR3 bases: TGTGCCAGCAGCTTAGATCCAGACAAAAACATTCAGTACTTC. It yields the protein CASSLDPDKNIQYF.

The CDR3 loop reads CSVEGSHPQNGANVLTF. In nucleotides, the CDR3 is TGCAGCGTTGAAGGGTCCCATCCCCAGAACGGGGCCAACGTCCTGACTTTC. The chain combines TRBV29-1 with TRBJ2-6; D gene uncertain. V lost 1 base and J 4 bases, leaving 17 bases between the germline ends. The CDR3 consists of 17 residues. Germline V lookup: CDR1 SQVTM, CDR2 ANQGSEA.

The gene calls are TRBV5-1 and TRBJ2-2, with 10 bases matching TRBD1. V lost 3 bases and J lost 3; bases outside the gene matches: 5. The CDR3 extends over 16 amino acids. Germline values: CDR1 SGHRS, CDR2 YFSETQ. CDR3 sequence reads: CASSWGQGTDTGELFF. CDR3 in DNA: TGCGCCAGCAGCTGGGGACAGGGGACGGACACCGGGGAGCTGTTTTTT.

The chain recombines TRBV6-1 with TRBJ1-2; D gene unclear. V dropped 3 bases and J dropped 0 bases, with 20 bases sitting between them. The CDR3 contains 18 residues. CDR1 and CDR2 (germline): MNHNS, SASEGT. CDR3 bases: TGTGCCAGCAGTGAGCTCGTTGAATTTAGAGCTACTAACTATGGCTACACCTTC. Encoded protein: CASSELVEFRATNYGYTF.

The V gene is TRBV5-1, the J gene TRBJ2-2; TRBD1 matches 8 bases. Per the germline V gene, CDR1 is SGHRS and CDR2 is YFSETQ. The ends lost 3 bases at V and 1 base at J; junction bases unmatched: 5. This CDR3 is 16 amino acids long. CDR3 protein: CASSSHRGKNTGELFF. CDR3 DNA: TGCGCCAGCAGCTCACACAGGGGGAAGAACACCGGGGAGCTGTTTTTT.

This sequence joins TRBV27 and TRBJ1-5; D remains ambiguous. This CDR3 spans 15 amino acids. Looked up from germline, CDR1 is MNHEY and CDR2 is SMNVEV (reference sequence). V lost 7 bases to trimming and J lost 3 bases, with 16 bases between them. The CDR3 region has the DNA TGTGCCAGCACCGCAATTCCGGGTTCCAATCAGCCCCAGCATTTT. As protein: CASTAIPGSNQPQHF.

The gene calls are TRBV18 and TRBJ1-1, with D tentatively TRBD1 (5 bases). CDR1 and CDR2 (germline): KGHSH, LQKENI. V lost 3 bases, J lost 1 base, and 12 bases lay in between. The CDR3 extends over 15 amino acids. The CDR3 sequence is CASSPSAGKNTEAFF. In DNA, the CDR3 is TGTGCCAGCTCACCTTCCGCAGGGAAGAACACTGAAGCTTTCTTT.

The rearrangement uses TRBV19 and TRBJ1-1, with D perhaps TRBD1 (6 bases). The CDR3 totals 14 residues. The V gene lost 5 bases and the J gene lost 1 base, with 11 bases spanning the gap. CDR1 is LNHDA and CDR2 is SQIVND in the germline V gene (reference sequence). CDR3 sequence: CASSSGHSNTEAFF. CDR3 DNA sequence: TGTGCCAGTAGTTCGGGACACTCGAACACTGAAGCTTTCTTT.

V gene TRBV6-5 combines with J gene TRBJ1-2; unclear D gene. Germline-derived CDR1 and CDR2 are MNHEY and SVGAGI. The CDR3 contains 16 residues. V shed 4 bases and J shed 7 bases, with 22 bases lying between them. CDR3 residues: CASSFPFSARRCGYTF. The CDR3 DNA reads TGTGCCAGCAGTTTCCCATTCTCGGCCAGGAGGTGTGGCTACACCTTC.

The genes are TRBV4-1 and TRBJ2-1; the match to TRBD1 covers 7 bases. The CDR3 sequence is 20 residues long. With 4 bases clipped from V and 4 bases from J, the junction kept 22 bases outside the gene matches. Germline V gene lookup returns CDR1 MGHRA and CDR2 YSYEKL. CDR3 in amino acids: CASSPRGRGESTGEYNEQFF. The CDR3 DNA reads TGCGCCAGCAGCCCTAGGGGTCGGGGCGAATCTACAGGGGAATACAATGAGCAGTTCTTC.

This sequence joins TRBV30 and TRBJ2-5; TRBD1 might be the D (6 bases). The CDR3 contains 13 residues. V gave up 0 bases and J gave up 4 bases, with 9 bases separating them. Germline V gene lookup returns CDR1 GTSNPN and CDR2 SVGIG (reference sequence). The CDR3 protein is CAWSVSRGETQYF. DNA for the CDR3: TGTGCCTGGAGTGTAAGCAGGGGAGAGACCCAGTACTTC.

DNA of the CDR3: TGCGCCAGCAGCCAAAATCGAGCGCGAAAGGAAAAACTGTTTTTT. This codes for CASSQNRARKEKLFF. J is TRBJ1-4 and V is TRBV4-3, with D hard to call. CDR3 size: 15 residues. V was clipped by 2 bases and J by 8 bases, with 15 bases between them. The germline V gene encodes CDR1 LGHNA and CDR2 YSLEER.

The genes are TRBV7-2 and TRBJ1-2, with 7 bases aligning to TRBD1. This CDR3 is built from 15 residues. The trim removed 5 bases at V and 6 bases at J, leaving 12 bases unmatched. Germline V gives CDR1 SGHTA, CDR2 FQGNSA. CDR3 sequence reads: CASSPYRGFGHGYTF. In DNA, the CDR3 is TGTGCCAGCAGCCCCTACAGGGGATTTGGGCATGGCTACACCTTC.

This clone was seen only a few times. The genes are TRBV7-3 and TRBJ2-1, with 10 bases that match TRBD1. Germline V gives CDR1 SGHTA, CDR2 FQGTGA. V gave up 2 bases and J gave up 3 bases; unmatched junction bases: 7. The CDR3 contains 17 residues. The CDR3 bases are TGTGCCAGCAGCTTAGGGACAGGGGTGGGTCACTACAATGAGCAGTTCTTC. This translates into CASSLGTGVGHYNEQFF.

Regarding this clone: The junction differs from germline at one of its ends, possibly a read error. The chain uses TRBV7-9 and TRBJ2-7, with D possibly matching TRBD2 (7 bases). Per the germline V gene, CDR1 is SEHNR and CDR2 is FQNEAQ (reference sequence). This CDR3 is 15 amino acids long. CDR3 sequence reads: CAGSPRGAWGYEQYF. The CDR3 DNA reads as TGTGCCGGCAGCCCCCGGGGGGCCTGGGGCTACGAGCAGTACTTC.

This clone appeared once. The chain has TRBV9 and TRBJ1-1; 9 bases line up with TRBD1. This CDR3 is 14 amino acids long. V trimming: 0 bases; J trimming: 11 bases; junction bases outside the gene matches: 8. CDR1 and CDR2 from the germline V gene are SGDLS and YYNGEE. The DNA for the CDR3 is TGTGCCAGCAGCGTAGGGGACAGGGACCGTAGGGCTTTCTTT. Translation gives CASSVGDRDRRAFF.

The chain recombines TRBV5-8 with TRBJ1-1; TRBD1 might be the D (6 bases). The germline CDR1 and CDR2 sequences are SGHTS and YDEGEE. Trimming stripped 3 bases from V and 4 bases from J, with 13 bases between. This CDR3 is 14 amino acids long. CDR3 region: CASSCRDTFTEAFF. The CDR3 DNA reads TGTGCCAGCAGCTGCCGGGACACGTTCACTGAAGCTTTCTTT.